This TCR beta chain comes out of a study of blood T cell repertoires in COVID-19. About the research overall: Sample material is recorded as cDNA or gDNA derived from T cells, B-cell-depleted T cells, or PBMCs.

Generated by immunoSEQ multiplex PCR, the TCRdb table keeps only in-frame clones and is missing some. Here the sample spans around 290,000 clones, around 86% being singletons. The V end was cut by 3 bases, the J end by 5 bases, with 13 bases between. Germline values: CDR1 SQVTM, CDR2 ANQGSEA. This CDR3 comprises 13 residues. The source is a woman between 35 and 50 years old who had recovered from COVID-19. The sample was PBMCs or T cells enriched from blood (not recorded which). The chain combines TRBV29-1 with TRBJ2-5; D is possibly TRBD1 (6 bases). The CDR3, as DNA: TGCAGCGTTGATGGTCAGGGGATGGAGACCCAGTACTTC. Its translation is CSVDGQGMETQYF.